Listed below are T cell receptor beta chains from one sample, sequenced in a study of ipilimumab plus nivolumab after autologous stem cell transplantation. The repertoire was sequenced with immunoSEQ multiplex PCR; TCRdb's copy has only in-frame clones and lacks some. The sample includes over 15,000 clones, approximately 85% of them seen just once. The sample in question was PBMCs, obtained in a trial of ipilimumab plus nivolumab as post-transplant consolidation. All receptors come from a male donor with diffuse large B-cell lymphoma. Both conserved end residues are part of each CDR3. The D gene is left open where the match is weak. The size of a clone is reported for some rows only, either as once, few or many, or as a class for expanded clones.

cdr3_nt: TGTGCCAGCAGTGAGCGGAGCTATGGCTACACCTTC; cdr3_aa: CASSERSYGYTF; v_call: TRBV2; d_call: NA; clone_size: NA; cdr3_length: 12; j_call: TRBJ1-2
cdr3_nt: TGTGCCAGCAGCGACCCGGGGGAGACCCAGTACTTC; cdr3_aa: CASSDPGETQYF; v_call: TRBV7-2; d_call: NA; clone_size: once; cdr3_length: 12; j_call: TRBJ2-5
cdr3_nt: TGTGCCAGCAGCTTAAGTGGGACCCCTGGGACCCAGTACTTC; cdr3_aa: CASSLSGTPGTQYF; v_call: TRBV7-2; d_call: NA; clone_size: few; cdr3_length: 14; j_call: TRBJ2-5
cdr3_nt: TGCGCCAGCAGCCAAGGTTGGGGGACATCCGCAACTAATGAAAAACTGTTTTTT; cdr3_aa: CASSQGWGTSATNEKLFF; v_call: TRBV4-1; d_call: NA; clone_size: once; cdr3_length: 18; j_call: TRBJ1-4
cdr3_nt: TGTACCAGCAGCGAGGGGTTCACCGGGGAGCTGTTTTTT; cdr3_aa: CTSSEGFTGELFF; v_call: TRBV2; d_call: NA; clone_size: once; cdr3_length: 13; j_call: TRBJ2-2
cdr3_nt: TGTGCCAGCAGCTCAGCAGCGGGGGACTACAATGAGCAGTTCTTC; cdr3_aa: CASSSAAGDYNEQFF; v_call: TRBV5-4; d_call: TRBD2; clone_size: NA; cdr3_length: 15; j_call: TRBJ2-1
cdr3_nt: TGTGCCAGCAGCTCAGACAAGAACACTGAAGCTTTCTTT; cdr3_aa: CASSSDKNTEAFF; v_call: TRBV7-2; d_call: NA; clone_size: NA; cdr3_length: 13; j_call: TRBJ1-1
cdr3_nt: TGTGCCAGCAGTGAAGATAATAGGGACAAAAACATTCAGTACTTC; cdr3_aa: CASSEDNRDKNIQYF; v_call: TRBV6-1; d_call: NA; clone_size: NA; cdr3_length: 15; j_call: TRBJ2-4
cdr3_nt: TGTGCCACCAGCGGGACAGCGGATTATAGCAATCAGCCCCAGCATTTT; cdr3_aa: CATSGTADYSNQPQHF; v_call: TRBV15; d_call: TRBD1; clone_size: NA; cdr3_length: 16; j_call: TRBJ1-5
cdr3_nt: TGTGCCAGCAGGGGGACAGGAGATGAAAAACTGTTTTTT; cdr3_aa: CASRGTGDEKLFF; v_call: TRBV25-1; d_call: TRBD1; clone_size: NA; cdr3_length: 13; j_call: TRBJ1-4
cdr3_nt: TGCGCCAGCAGCTTGCTTACGCCGGGGAACACTGAAGCTTTCTTT; cdr3_aa: CASSLLTPGNTEAFF; v_call: TRBV5-1; d_call: NA; clone_size: once; cdr3_length: 15; j_call: TRBJ1-1
cdr3_nt: TGTGCCAGTAGTACAGCGAGGCAGGGGGCCTATGGCTACACCTTC; cdr3_aa: CASSTARQGAYGYTF; v_call: TRBV19; d_call: TRBD1; clone_size: few; cdr3_length: 15; j_call: TRBJ1-2
cdr3_nt: TGTGCCAGCAGCCCTGACAGTAACTATGGCTACACCTTC; cdr3_aa: CASSPDSNYGYTF; v_call: TRBV5-5; d_call: NA; clone_size: NA; cdr3_length: 13; j_call: TRBJ1-2
cdr3_nt: TGTGCCAGCAGAAGGGGGGAAAAACTGTTTTTT; cdr3_aa: CASRRGEKLFF; v_call: TRBV6-5; d_call: NA; clone_size: once; cdr3_length: 11; j_call: TRBJ1-4
cdr3_nt: TGTGCCAGCAGTGGAGGACTATCGGTTCGGTACAATGAGCAGTTCTTC; cdr3_aa: CASSGGLSVRYNEQFF; v_call: TRBV6-1; d_call: NA; clone_size: NA; cdr3_length: 16; j_call: TRBJ2-1
cdr3_nt: TGCGCCAGCAGCTTGATTGCAGGCGGAGGAACTGAAGCTTTCTTT; cdr3_aa: CASSLIAGGGTEAFF; v_call: TRBV5-1; d_call: NA; clone_size: NA; cdr3_length: 15; j_call: TRBJ1-1
cdr3_nt: TGTGCCAGCACCTCAAGTCGTTTCAGCGGGGGGGCTCGGACAGATACGCAGTATTTT; cdr3_aa: CASTSSRFSGGARTDTQYF; v_call: TRBV7-8; d_call: TRBD2; clone_size: NA; cdr3_length: 19; j_call: TRBJ2-3
cdr3_nt: TGTGCCAGTACCCGGACTAGGTCTGGGGCCAACGTCCTGACTTTC; cdr3_aa: CASTRTRSGANVLTF; v_call: TRBV19; d_call: TRBD2; clone_size: NA; cdr3_length: 15; j_call: TRBJ2-6
cdr3_nt: TGTGCCAGCAGCTTAGTGGCCGGCCCGGATTCACCCCTCCACTTT; cdr3_aa: CASSLVAGPDSPLHF; v_call: TRBV7-2; d_call: NA; clone_size: NA; cdr3_length: 15; j_call: TRBJ1-6
cdr3_nt: TGTGCCAGCAGCCCAACCGGGACGCCGTACTACGAGCAGTACTTC; cdr3_aa: CASSPTGTPYYEQYF; v_call: TRBV7-2; d_call: NA; clone_size: NA; cdr3_length: 15; j_call: TRBJ2-7
cdr3_nt: TGTGCCAGCAGCGTGGGGGAAAATTCCCACCTCACAGATACGCAGTATTTT; cdr3_aa: CASSVGENSHLTDTQYF; v_call: TRBV9; d_call: NA; clone_size: NA; cdr3_length: 17; j_call: TRBJ2-3
cdr3_nt: TGTGCCAGCGCCAGGGCTGGGGCCAACGTCCTGACTTTC; cdr3_aa: CASARAGANVLTF; v_call: TRBV27; d_call: NA; clone_size: few; cdr3_length: 13; j_call: TRBJ2-6
cdr3_nt: TGCGCCAGCAGCACCGGGACAGGGAGCGTAAAACTGTTTTTT; cdr3_aa: CASSTGTGSVKLFF; v_call: TRBV5-1; d_call: TRBD1; clone_size: few; cdr3_length: 14; j_call: TRBJ1-4
cdr3_nt: TGTGCCAGTACGCGGGTTGGACAGGGGGCCACTGAAGCTTTCTTT; cdr3_aa: CASTRVGQGATEAFF; v_call: TRBV19; d_call: TRBD1; clone_size: NA; cdr3_length: 15; j_call: TRBJ1-1